The 19 T cell receptor beta chains in this list originate from one sample, sequenced in a study of T cells in Graves' hyperthyroidism and ophthalmopathy. Regions amplified from RNA transcripts were the TCR beta CDR3 regions. Initially, a first-round RT-PCR of the TCR CDR3 employed the HTBI primer set. TCRdb re-called the multiplex PCR reads through MiXCR, storing one row per CDR3 protein. The repertoire holds 350,000 or so distinct CDR3 sequences, about 18% seen once, with around a third in the top ten. Sequencing input: blood. The source is a woman aged 25 to 39 with Graves' hyperthyroidism that later progressed to Graves' ophthalmopathy.

The V and J genes are TRBV28 and TRBJ1-1, with D perhaps TRBD1 (5 bases). Trimming left V 6 bases short and J 4 bases short, with 18 bases between. Germline lookup yields CDR1 MDHEN and CDR2 SYDVKM. The CDR3 covers 15 residues. The CDR3 DNA reads TGTGCCAGCAGCTTGCTGAGGGGTAGGGGCACTGAAGCTTTCTTT. Amino acid sequence: CASSLLRGRGTEAFF.

Only a few counts were recorded for this clonotype. J is TRBJ2-1 and V is TRBV4-1; 15 positions agree with TRBD2. The length of the CDR3 is 16 residues. Germline-derived CDR1 and CDR2 are MGHRA and YSYEKL. V dropped 0 bases and J dropped 9; count of bases not matched to a gene: 3. The CDR3 is CASSQDRTSGRVEQFF. The CDR3 DNA follows: TGCGCCAGCAGCCAAGATAGGACTAGCGGGAGGGTTGAGCAGTTCTTC.

Of note for this clonotype: The limits of the CDR3 on the DNA are not certain, so only TCRdb's listed CDR3 is given. The chain carries TRBV12-3 or TRBV12-4 and TRBJ1-1; TRBD1 is the table's D call and was not checked against the DNA. From its first to its last residue, the CDR3 has 24 amino acids. CDR3 sequence: CASSWNALVIEQFFGPGGNTEAFF.

This clonotype was found many times. The rearrangement links TRBV3-1 to TRBJ2-4; tentatively, D is TRBD1 (5 bases). Trimming cost V 1 base and J 0 bases, with 10 bases left between them. CDR1 is LGHDT and CDR2 is YNNKEL in the germline V gene (reference sequence). This CDR3 has 16 residues. DNA of the CDR3: TGTGCCAGCAGCCAAGGACAGACCCTAGCCAAAAACATTCAGTACTTC. Amino acid sequence: CASSQGQTLAKNIQYF.

This clonotype was counted ten times or more. At one of its ends the junction is not consistent with the germline gene, which may arise from a read error. The chain couples TRBV20-1 to TRBJ1-1; D not certain. Germline V CDR1 and CDR2: DFQATT, SNEGSKA (reference sequence). The CDR3 is made up of 15 amino acids. CDR3 sequence: CSARDGVNPFSEAFF. CDR3 DNA sequence: TGCAGTGCTCGAGACGGCGTAAACCCCTTCTCTGAAGCTTTCTTT.

This clonotype was detected only a few times. The rearrangement joins TRBV5-6 to TRBJ2-7, with D unresolved. The CDR3 runs to 14 residues. Trimming cost V 0 bases and J 3 bases, with 10 bases left between them. Germline V gives CDR1 SGHDT, CDR2 YYEEEE. As DNA, the CDR3 is TGTGCCAGCAGCTTGGACAGCCAAAACTACGAGCAGTACTTC. Translation: CASSLDSQNYEQYF.

This clonotype showed up many times. The rearrangement joins TRBV12-3 or TRBV12-4 to TRBJ1-6, with 8 nucleotides matching TRBD1. The CDR3 length is 15 residues. V trimming: 6 bases; J trimming: 10 bases; junction bases outside the gene matches: 11. CDR3 in DNA: TGTGCCAGCAGGCCCGGGACAGGCGGCCCGTCACCCCTCCACTTT. Protein sequence: CASRPGTGGPSPLHF.

This clonotype was observed at least ten times. This chain joins TRBV18 and TRBJ2-1; possible D gene TRBD2, 7 bases. This CDR3 is built from 18 residues. V dropped 1 base and J dropped 7 bases, with 23 bases sitting between them. Germline V gene lookup returns CDR1 KGHSH and CDR2 LQKENI. The DNA for the CDR3 is TGTGCCAGCTCACCACTGAATAGGCTAGGGGGGGCGCTGAATGAGCAGTTCTTC. Translation gives CASSPLNRLGGALNEQFF. The full variable domain, with the rest looked up from reference TRBV18 and TRBJ2-1, is NAGVMQNPRHLVRRRGQEARLRCSPMKGHSHVYWYRQLPEEGLKFMVYLQKENIIDESGMPKERFSAEFPKEGPSILRIQQVVRGDSAAYFCASSPLNRLGGALNEQFFGPGTRLTVL.

This clonotype came up many times. The rearrangement uses TRBV30 and TRBJ1-2; D remains unclear. The CDR3 has 11 amino acids. Deletions cut 7 bases from V and 8 bases from J, with 14 bases between. The germline V gene encodes CDR1 GTSNPN and CDR2 SVGIG (reference sequence). CDR3 in DNA: TGTGCCTCGCTACACCCGGGGGGCTACACCTTC. The encoded protein is CASLHPGGYTF.

This clonotype was observed at least ten times. The V gene is TRBV20-1, the J gene TRBJ2-5; D is perhaps TRBD2 (6 bases). V was pared by 0 bases and J by 4 bases, with 15 bases between. From germline, CDR1 is DFQATT and CDR2 SNEGSKA (reference sequence). There are 15 residues in the CDR3. The CDR3 region is CSARDPGGGRETQYF. In nucleotides, the CDR3 is TGCAGTGCTAGAGATCCAGGCGGAGGGAGAGAGACCCAGTACTTC.

This clonotype was counted between two and nine times. An end of the junction does not agree with germline; a read error may underlie this. Written as DNA, the CDR3 is TGTGCCAGCAGCTTCAGCGTGAGCTCCTACAATGAGCAGCTCTTC. This codes for CASSFSVSSYNEQLF. The chain joins TRBV5-6 to TRBJ2-1; D is unresolved. The CDR3 covers 15 residues. Germline V CDR1 and CDR2: SGHDT, YYEEEE.

The chain joins TRBV29-1 to TRBJ1-2, with D unresolved. The CDR3 has 12 amino acids. Trimming pared 7 bases from V and 8 bases from J, leaving 17 bases between. CDR1 SQVTM and CDR2 ANQGSEA come from the germline V gene. CDR3 in amino acids: CSAQNRTSGYTF. In nucleotides, the CDR3 is TGCAGCGCCCAGAACCGTACGTCAGGCTACACCTTC.

This clonotype has only a few counts. The rearrangement joins TRBV20-1 to TRBJ1-4; 7 bases agree with TRBD1. From germline, CDR1 is DFQATT and CDR2 SNEGSKA (reference sequence). Trimming removed 5 bases from V and 0 bases from J; junction bases left unmatched: 9. The CDR3 spans 16 residues. Here the CDR3 DNA reads TGCAGTGCTGCCCGCTTGACAGGGACAACTAATGAAAAACTGTTTTTT. Protein product: CSAARLTGTTNEKLFF.

The V gene is TRBV20-1, the J gene TRBJ2-7; D is perhaps TRBD1 (5 bases). Trimming took 4 bases from V and 3 from J, leaving 13 bases between them. Germline lookup yields CDR1 DFQATT and CDR2 SNEGSKA (reference sequence). The CDR3 spans 13 residues. In DNA form, the CDR3 reads TGCAGTGCTAACCGACAGATCAACTACGAGCAGTACTTC. It specifies CSANRQINYEQYF.

Many counts were recorded for this clonotype. The chain recombines TRBV28 with TRBJ2-5; D is uncertain. V lost 3 bases, J lost 13 bases, and 15 bases lay in between. Germline loops: CDR1 MDHEN, CDR2 SYDVKM. The CDR3 contains 12 residues. In DNA, the CDR3 is TGTGCCAGCAGTTTGATAAAGGGTAGTTGGTACTTC. It encodes CASSLIKGSWYF.

This clonotype was detected a few times. This CDR3 is CASSTPGTGVGYTF. CDR3 DNA sequence: TGTGCCAGTAGTACCCCCGGGACAGGGGTTGGCTACACCTTC. V is TRBV19 and J is TRBJ1-2; 10 nucleotides match TRBD1. Per germline, CDR1 LNHDA and CDR2 SQIVND (reference sequence). The trim removed 4 bases at V and 7 bases at J, leaving 6 bases unmatched. The CDR3 sequence is 14 residues long. The full variable domain, in which reference TRBV19 and TRBJ1-2 provide the parts outside the CDR3, is DGGITQSPKYLFRKEGQNVTLSCEQNLNHDAMYWYRQDPGQGLRLIYYSQIVNDFQKGDIAEGYSVSREKKESFPLTVTSAQKNPTAFYLCASSTPGTGVGYTFGSGTRLTVV.

This clonotype has only a few counts. CDR3 sequence: CSVGTGVGEQYF. Here the CDR3 DNA reads TGCAGCGTCGGGACAGGGGTGGGCGAGCAGTACTTC. The chain combines TRBV29-1 with TRBJ2-7, with 10 bases aligning to TRBD1. V dropped 6 bases and J dropped 6; count of bases not matched to a gene: 5. This CDR3 has 12 amino acids. Looked up from germline, CDR1 is SQVTM and CDR2 is ANQGSEA.

To note about this clonotype: One end of the junction fails to match germline, which may point to a read error. The chain is built from TRBV7-2 and TRBJ2-5, with 7 bases identical to TRBD1. Per the germline V gene, CDR1 is SGHTA and CDR2 is FQGNSA. This CDR3 has 15 residues. CDR3 coding DNA: TGTGCCAGCAGCCGTAGACAGGGCTGGGGAGAGACCCAGTGCTTC. It is translated as CASSRRQGWGETQCF.

The DNA of the CDR3 is TGCGCCAGCAGCCATATCGGTGGGTACAATGAGCAGTTCTTC. Encoded protein: CASSHIGGYNEQFF. This chain joins TRBV4-1 and TRBJ2-1; D not resolved. There are 14 residues in the CDR3. Germline assignment: CDR1 MGHRA and CDR2 YSYEKL. V shed 3 bases and J shed 4 bases, with 10 bases lying between them.